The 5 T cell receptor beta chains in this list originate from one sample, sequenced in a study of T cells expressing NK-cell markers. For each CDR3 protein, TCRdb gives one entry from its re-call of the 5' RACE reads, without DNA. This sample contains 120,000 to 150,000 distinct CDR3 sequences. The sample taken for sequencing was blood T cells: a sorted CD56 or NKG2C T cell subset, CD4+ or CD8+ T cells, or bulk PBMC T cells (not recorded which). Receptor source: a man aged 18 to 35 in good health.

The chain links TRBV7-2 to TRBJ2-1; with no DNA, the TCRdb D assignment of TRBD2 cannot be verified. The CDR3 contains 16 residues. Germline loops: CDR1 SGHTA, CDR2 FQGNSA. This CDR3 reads CASTLGGISSYNEQFF.

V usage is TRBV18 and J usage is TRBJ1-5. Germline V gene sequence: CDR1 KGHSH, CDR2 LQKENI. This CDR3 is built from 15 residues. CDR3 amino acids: CASSQGRPSNQPQHF.

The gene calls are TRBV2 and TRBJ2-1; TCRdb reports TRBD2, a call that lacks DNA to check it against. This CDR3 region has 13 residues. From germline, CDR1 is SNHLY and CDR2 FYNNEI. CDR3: CASSKTSENEQFF. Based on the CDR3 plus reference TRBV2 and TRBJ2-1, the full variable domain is EPEVTQTPSHQVTQMGQEVILRCVPISNHLYFYWYRQILGQKVEFLVSFYNNEISEKSEIFDDQFSVERPDGSNFTLKIRSTKLEDSAMYFCASSKTSENEQFFGPGTRLTVL.

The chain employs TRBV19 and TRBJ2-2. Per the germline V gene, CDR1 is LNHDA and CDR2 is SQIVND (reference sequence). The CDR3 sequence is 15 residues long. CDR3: CASSSLTTNTGELFF.

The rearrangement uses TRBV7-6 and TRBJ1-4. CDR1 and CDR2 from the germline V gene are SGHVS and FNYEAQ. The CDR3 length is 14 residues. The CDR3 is CASSLWTTNEKLFF.